This TCR beta chain was recovered during a study of cytomegalovirus exposure and HLA in healthy donors. Broader study findings: As a later analysis revealed, the rate of TCR association differed by HLA locus, with DRB1 most and HLA-C fewest.

Both 60 Vbeta primers and 13 Jbeta primers went into the PCR. The repertoire was sequenced with immunoSEQ multiplex PCR; TCRdb's copy has only in-frame clones and lacks some. Among under 200,000 clones, almost 85% were seen once, and the ten largest hold around 0.24%. This clone was seen a handful of times. Its antigen remains unknown. The V end lost 4 bases, the J end lost 6 bases, and 12 bases lay between the germline ends. This CDR3 spans 13 amino acids. Germline CDR1 is ENHRY and CDR2 is SYGVKD. This chain links TRBV10-3 with TRBJ1-1; no clear D. This clonotype was obtained from a boy aged 5-17 years in good health and CMV-seronegative. Sequencing was performed on PBMCs. CDR3 in amino acids: CAISVARGAEAFF. The CDR3 region has the DNA TGTGCCATCAGTGTAGCCCGGGGAGCTGAAGCTTTCTTT.